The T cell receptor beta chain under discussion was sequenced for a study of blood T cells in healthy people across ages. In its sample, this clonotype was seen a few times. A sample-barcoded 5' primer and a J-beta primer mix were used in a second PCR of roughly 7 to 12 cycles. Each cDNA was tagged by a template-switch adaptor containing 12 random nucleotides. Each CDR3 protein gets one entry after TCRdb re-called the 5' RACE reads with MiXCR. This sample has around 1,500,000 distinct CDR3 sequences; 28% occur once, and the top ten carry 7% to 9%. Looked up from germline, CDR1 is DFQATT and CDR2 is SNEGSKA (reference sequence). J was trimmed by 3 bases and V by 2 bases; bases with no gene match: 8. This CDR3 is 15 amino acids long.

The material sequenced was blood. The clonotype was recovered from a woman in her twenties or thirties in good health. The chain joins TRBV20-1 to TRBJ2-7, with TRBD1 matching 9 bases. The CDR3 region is CSARLGQGSLYEQYF. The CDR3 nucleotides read TGCAGTGCTAGATTGGGACAGGGATCCCTCTACGAGCAGTACTTC.